The 17 T cell receptor beta chains below come from one sample, sequenced in a study of OX40 agonist ivuxolimab in advanced cancers. The protocol was immunoSEQ multiplex PCR, while the TCRdb copy is restricted to in-frame clones and leaves out a portion. The table records about 59,000 clones, nearly 85% of them present only once. The sample consisted of CD4+ or CD8+ T cells sorted from blood, taken in a trial of the OX40 agonist ivuxolimab. These receptors were obtained from an adult with an advanced solid tumor such as melanoma, head and neck, liver or kidney cancer.

By proportion, this clone is medium-sized. The J gene is TRBJ2-2, the V gene TRBV6-5; D not resolved. Per germline, CDR1 MNHEY and CDR2 SVGAGI. V lost 2 bases and J lost 3, with 7 bases in between. This CDR3 has 14 residues. The CDR3 sequence: CASSYGIHTGELFF. The CDR3 bases are TGTGCCAGCAGTTACGGGATTCACACCGGGGAGCTGTTTTTT.

This clone appeared once. V usage is TRBV5-4 and J usage is TRBJ2-3; 9 bases line up with TRBD2. The germline V gene encodes CDR1 SGHNT and CDR2 YYREEE (reference sequence). The CDR3 is made up of 16 amino acids. J gave up 4 bases and V 3 bases, and 9 bases lay outside the gene matches. Here the CDR3 DNA reads TGTGCCAGCAGCTCCGCCGCGGGAGGGCCGTCAGATACGCAGTATTTT. Protein: CASSSAAGGPSDTQYF.

This rearrangement joins TRBV30 to TRBJ1-2; a possible D gene is TRBD1 (5 bases). In germline, CDR1 is GTSNPN, CDR2 SVGIG (reference sequence). With 1 base removed from V and 4 bases from J, the gap between germline ends came to 19 bases. CDR3 length equals 16 residues. The CDR3 sequence: CAWSARGGLRGYGYTF. The DNA for the CDR3 is TGTGCCTGGAGTGCCCGCGGGGGTCTCCGTGGCTATGGCTACACCTTC.

This chain uses TRBV4-2 with TRBJ2-3; 9 bases are shared with TRBD1. Looked up from germline, CDR1 is LGHNA and CDR2 is YNFKEQ. There are 17 residues in the CDR3. V lost 4 bases, J lost 2 bases, and 10 bases stayed unmatched. The CDR3 sequence: CASSRRGTGFDTDTQYF. The CDR3 DNA sequence: TGTGCCAGCAGCCGTCGGGGGACAGGGTTTGACACAGATACGCAGTATTTT.

This clone is medium-sized by share. The chain uses TRBV5-1 and TRBJ1-2, with 9 nucleotides matching TRBD1. With 4 bases clipped from V and 2 bases from J, the junction kept 6 bases outside the gene matches. Germline CDR1 reads SGHRS; CDR2 reads YFSETQ. CDR3 length: 15 amino acids. CDR3 nucleotides: TGCGCCAGCAGCGAGACCGGGACAGGGAACTATGGCTACACCTTC. It is translated as CASSETGTGNYGYTF.

The chain recombines TRBV4-1 with TRBJ2-5; 8 bases line up with TRBD1. In germline, CDR1 is MGHRA, CDR2 YSYEKL. There are 16 residues in the CDR3. Losses at the gene ends were 0 bases for V and 3 bases for J; bases not matched to a gene: 6. This CDR3 is CASSQDQNRGKETQYF. The CDR3 DNA reads TGCGCCAGCAGCCAAGATCAGAACAGGGGGAAAGAGACCCAGTACTTC.

This clone occurred once. This chain uses TRBV10-3 with TRBJ2-2, with 11 bases identical to TRBD2. This CDR3 spans 17 amino acids. Looked up from germline, CDR1 is ENHRY and CDR2 is SYGVKD. Germline trimming cut 7 bases from V and 2 bases from J; bases unmatched to any gene: 9. DNA for the CDR3: TGTGCCATCACTAAAGGACTAGCGGGCGGAAACACCGGGGAGCTGTTTTTT. Encoded protein: CAITKGLAGGNTGELFF.

The CDR3 region is CASSPSRGRAGGLDTQYF. The DNA for the CDR3 is TGTGCCAGCAGCCCATCCCGAGGCCGAGCGGGAGGTTTAGATACGCAGTATTTT. The chain carries TRBV7-9 and TRBJ2-3; 9 bases line up with TRBD2. V trimming: 5 bases; J trimming: 5 bases; junction bases outside the gene matches: 17. CDR1 and CDR2 (germline): SEHNR, FQNEAQ (reference sequence). This CDR3 contains 18 residues.

The chain employs TRBV18 and TRBJ2-2; perhaps TRBD2 as D (5 bases). Trimming took 6 bases from V and 6 from J, leaving 11 bases between them. The CDR3 totals 13 residues. Germline V gene data show CDR1 as KGHSH and CDR2 as LQKENI. DNA of the CDR3: TGTGCCAGCTCTGAGGGAGTCGCCGGGGAGCTGTTTTTT. It specifies CASSEGVAGELFF. The full variable domain, with the rest looked up from reference TRBV18 and TRBJ2-2, is NAGVMQNPRHLVRRRGQEARLRCSPMKGHSHVYWYRQLPEEGLKFMVYLQKENIIDESGMPKERFSAEFPKEGPSILRIQQVVRGDSAAYFCASSEGVAGELFFGEGSRLTVL.

V and J are TRBV7-2 and TRBJ1-3; D is possibly TRBD1 (5 bases). CDR3 length: 15 amino acids. In germline, CDR1 is SGHTA, CDR2 FQGNSA. Trimming stripped 3 bases from V and 4 bases from J, with 13 bases between. The CDR3 nucleotides are TGTGCCAGCAGCTTGGTGGGGGGACCCGGAAACACCATATATTTT. It translates to CASSLVGGPGNTIYF.

The chain recombines TRBV9 with TRBJ2-5, with 15 bases identical to TRBD2. Germline CDR1 reads SGDLS; CDR2 reads YYNGEE. J gave up 0 bases and V 4 bases, and 10 bases lay outside the gene matches. The CDR3 has 19 amino acids. The CDR3 nucleotides read TGTGCCAGCAGCTCCGGACTAGCGGGAGGGGGATCGTACCAAGAGACCCAGTACTTC. It encodes CASSSGLAGGGSYQETQYF. Filled out from reference TRBV9 and TRBJ2-5, the complete variable domain reads DSGVTQTPKHLITATGQRVTLRCSPRSGDLSVYWYQQSLDQGLQFLIQYYNGEERAKGNILERFSAQQFPDLHSELNLSSLELGDSALYFCASSSGLAGGGSYQETQYFGPGTRLLVL.

This clone was observed once. CDR3 residues: CASSSNPDVGTQYF. The CDR3 coding sequence is TGTGCCAGCTCATCAAACCCTGATGTGGGGACCCAGTACTTC. The chain is built from TRBV18 and TRBJ2-5; D gene unclear. Germline-derived CDR1 and CDR2 are KGHSH and LQKENI. The V end was cut by 5 bases, the J end by 7 bases, with 17 bases between. This CDR3 region has 14 residues.

The chain employs TRBV5-1 and TRBJ1-3, with D possibly being TRBD1 (6 bases). The CDR3 has 14 residues. Trimming took off 1 base at V and 4 bases at J, with 9 bases between the two ends. The germline CDR1 and CDR2 sequences are SGHRS and YFSETQ. Here the CDR3 reads CASSLTGSGNTIYF. DNA for the CDR3: TGCGCCAGCAGCTTGACAGGGTCCGGAAACACCATATATTTT. The full variable domain, completed using reference TRBV5-1 and TRBJ1-3, is KAGVTQTPRYLIKTRGQQVTLSCSPISGHRSVSWYQQTPGQGLQFLFEYFSETQRNKGNFPGRFSGRQFSNSRSEMNVSTLELGDSALYLCASSLTGSGNTIYFGEGSWLTVV.

The chain combines TRBV5-4 with TRBJ2-5; 9 bases agree with TRBD2. V gave up 0 bases and J gave up 1 base; unmatched junction bases: 1. Looked up from germline, CDR1 is SGHNT and CDR2 is YYREEE (reference sequence). The CDR3 is made up of 15 amino acids. Written as DNA, the CDR3 is TGTGCCAGCAGCTTGGAGACTAGCGGCCAAGAGACCCAGTACTTC. Protein product: CASSLETSGQETQYF.

The chain links TRBV9 to TRBJ1-1; D gene uncertain. This CDR3 has 13 residues. The V gene lost 4 bases and the J gene lost 7 bases, with 14 bases spanning the gap. In germline, CDR1 is SGDLS, CDR2 YYNGEE. CDR3 in DNA: TGTGCCAGCAGCCCCAGCCCTGAGGATGAAGCTTTCTTT. Translating it yields CASSPSPEDEAFF.

This chain connects TRBV28 to TRBJ1-2; 8 bases are shared with TRBD1. The CDR3 extends over 14 amino acids. Germline CDR1 is MDHEN and CDR2 is SYDVKM. V dropped 4 bases and J dropped 2; count of bases not matched to a gene: 3. CDR3 sequence reads: CASSSTGENYGYTF. The CDR3 bases are TGTGCCAGCAGTTCGACAGGGGAAAACTATGGCTACACCTTC.

This clone counts as medium-sized. The chain employs TRBV20-1 and TRBJ2-7; 7 bases agree with TRBD1. This CDR3 contains 11 residues. CDR1 and CDR2 from the germline V gene are DFQATT and SNEGSKA (reference sequence). Written as DNA, the CDR3 is TGCAGCGCCGACAGGGCCTACGAGCAGTACTTC. This sequence encodes CSADRAYEQYF.